These 2 T cell receptor beta chains originate from one sample sequenced in a study of shared clonotypes between healthy human individuals. Assay: immunoSEQ multiplex PCR; the TCRdb copy retains only in-frame clones and omits some. Of about 2,500,000 clones detected, approximately 90% appear once; the ten largest clones hold around 0.15%. What was sequenced was naive CD4+ T cells sorted from blood. Subset in this sample: CD45RA+ positively selected. Every receptor here comes from a man younger than 30 in good health.

V usage is TRBV11-2 and J usage is TRBJ2-5; 8 bases agree with TRBD1. V lost 5 bases to trimming and J lost 8 bases; unmatched junction nucleotides: 13. Germline assignment: CDR1 SGHAT and CDR2 FQNNGV. CDR3 length: 15 residues. This chain's CDR3 is CASSTGLGAGGTQYF. The DNA for the CDR3 is TGTGCCAGCAGCACCGGGTTGGGGGCAGGGGGCACCCAGTACTTC.

The J gene is TRBJ1-2, the V gene TRBV6-1, with 7 bases matching TRBD1. The CDR3 has 12 residues. Losses at the gene ends were 7 bases for V and 5 bases for J; bases not matched to a gene: 4. Germline lookup yields CDR1 MNHNS and CDR2 SASEGT. The CDR3 DNA reads as TGTGCCAGCAAGGGGGCCTTGTATGGCTACACCTTC. Amino acid sequence: CASKGALYGYTF.